This T cell receptor beta chain was sequenced in a study of T cells after yellow fever vaccination. Whole-study context: SMART-Seq v4 Ultra Low Input prepared the low-cell-number fractions. Study-level points and caveats: Peaking on day 5 versus 15, the secondary response was faster but weaker.

TCRdb independently ran MiXCR on the 5' RACE reads; one entry per CDR3 protein. The sample carries some 500,000 distinct CDR3 sequences, 13% recorded once. This clonotype has at least ten counts. Its specificity is unknown. This CDR3 is 14 amino acids long. Trimming removed 6 bases from V and 3 bases from J, with 15 bases in between. Germline CDR1 SGHTA, CDR2 FQGNSA. This clonotype was sampled from a man between 25 and 39 years old who received the YFV17D yellow fever vaccine. The sample was PBMCs, taken on the day of the yellow fever booster vaccination. The V call is TRBV7-2, the J call TRBJ2-7; possibly TRBD1 for D (6 bases). The CDR3 DNA reads TGTGCCAGCAGTCCACAACAAGGGGGCTACGAGCAGTACTTC. Translated: CASSPQQGGYEQYF.